These T cell receptor beta chains were read from a single sample in a study of patients and donors after allogeneic stem cell transplantation. MiXCR, run by TCRdb on the RT-PCR reads, gives a single entry per CDR3 protein. The sample has about 960,000 distinct CDR3 sequences, about a sixth seen once. Sequenced input: blood, either unsorted or a sorted T cell fraction (not recorded which). Source of these receptors: a human donor who was either an allogeneic HSCT recipient or a stem cell or donor lymphocyte infusion donor (not recorded which). It is not recorded whose cells these are; they may come from a transplant donor. The CDR3 runs from the conserved cysteine through the conserved F or W. Fields, in order: J gene, clone size, D gene, V gene, CDR3 protein, CDR3 DNA. A D gene is named only where the DNA matches it firmly. Part of the rows lack a size; the others show once, few, many or a class for expanded clones.

TRBJ2-3 | few | TRBD2 | TRBV12-3/TRBV12-4 | CASSSSGIADTQYF | TGTGCCAGCAGTTCGAGCGGGATAGCAGATACGCAGTATTTT
TRBJ2-3 | few | - | TRBV15 | CATSRGQIAMADTQYF | TGTGCCACCAGCAGAGGCCAGATAGCCATGGCAGATACGCAGTATTTT
TRBJ1-2 | few | - | TRBV16 | CASSQSGRGVGYTF | TGTGCCAGCAGCCAATCGGGGAGGGGAGTCGGCTACACCTTC
TRBJ1-6 | few | - | TRBV5-1 | CASSDRSNSPLHF | TGCGCCAGCAGCGACAGAAGTAATTCACCCCTCCACTTT
TRBJ2-7 | few | TRBD2 | TRBV2 | CASIPVAGGYYEQYF | TGTGCCAGCATCCCGGTAGCGGGAGGGTACTACGAGCAGTACTTC
TRBJ1-5 | few | - | TRBV18 | CASSSVDTRWGNQPQHF | TGTGCCAGCTCTTCTGTGGACACACGGTGGGGAAATCAGCCCCAGCATTTT
TRBJ2-1 | many | - | TRBV20-1 | CSARDVMNEQFF | TGCAGTGCTAGAGATGTCATGAATGAGCAGTTCTTC
TRBJ2-2 | - | - | TRBV5-1 | CASSPLAPGELFF | TGCGCCAGCAGCCCCCTAGCGCCCGGGGAGCTGTTTTTT
TRBJ1-2 | - | - | TRBV6-1 | CASSGAQGRIGGYTF | TGTGCCAGCAGTGGAGCCCAGGGGAGGATCGGTGGCTACACCTTC
TRBJ1-2 | - | - | TRBV7-2 | CASSPGAWGRTYGYTF | TGTGCCAGCAGCCCAGGTGCGTGGGGGCGCACATATGGCTACACCTTC
TRBJ2-2 | few | - | TRBV5-1 | CASSRGYRQANTGELFF | TGCGCCAGCAGCCGTGGATATAGACAGGCTAACACCGGGGAGCTGTTTTTT
TRBJ2-7 | - | TRBD1 | TRBV12-3/TRBV12-4 | CASSSPGTGDSYEQYF | TGTGCCAGCAGTTCCCCCGGGACAGGGGACAGCTACGAGCAGTACTTC
TRBJ1-1 | few | TRBD1 | TRBV12-3/TRBV12-4 | CASSPTGQRNTEAFF | TGTGCCAGCAGTCCTACGGGACAGAGGAACACTGAAGCTTTCTTT
TRBJ1-2 | - | - | TRBV28 | CASSLGTEIYGYTF | TGTGCCAGCAGTTTGGGCACAGAGATCTATGGCTACACCTTC
TRBJ1-4 | few | - | TRBV27 | CASSFQGRHEKLFF | TGTGCCAGCAGTTTCCAGGGGAGGCATGAAAAACTGTTTTTT
TRBJ1-2 | few | TRBD1 | TRBV4-3 | CASSHPGQGKYGYTF | TGCGCCAGCAGCCACCCGGGACAGGGCAAGTATGGCTACACCTTC
TRBJ2-3 | - | - | TRBV12-3/TRBV12-4 | CASSTLLLYTDTQYF | TGTGCCAGCAGCACCCTACTACTCTACACAGATACGCAGTATTTT
TRBJ2-2 | few | TRBD2 | TRBV20-1 | CSARRLAGAGTGELFF | TGCAGTGCTAGGAGACTAGCGGGAGCTGGCACCGGGGAGCTGTTTTTT
TRBJ2-7 | - | - | TRBV7-8 | CASSPAPLSFEQYF | TGTGCCAGCAGCCCCGCCCCACTTTCCTTCGAGCAGTACTTC
TRBJ2-2 | - | - | TRBV10-3 | CAIKAARGLTGELFF | TGTGCCATCAAAGCCGCCCGGGGCCTTACCGGGGAGCTGTTTTTT
TRBJ2-7 | few | - | TRBV7-9 | CASSLVLGSGNEQYF | TGTGCCAGCAGCTTAGTCTTGGGGTCTGGGAACGAGCAGTACTTC
TRBJ2-6 | few | - | TRBV29-1 | CSVETRGPGANVLTF | TGCAGCGTCGAGACCCGGGGGCCTGGGGCCAACGTCCTGACTTTC
TRBJ2-5 | - | TRBD2 | TRBV15 | CATSRGETSGLFHETQYF | TGTGCCACCAGCAGAGGGGAAACTAGCGGGCTTTTCCATGAGACCCAGTACTTC
TRBJ2-3 | - | - | TRBV4-3 | CASSQDSTTDAQYF | TGCGCCAGCAGCCAAGACAGTACCACGGACGCGCAGTATTTT
TRBJ1-5 | - | TRBD1 | TRBV27 | CATSGQGQNQPQHF | TGTGCCACCAGTGGACAGGGGCAGAATCAGCCCCAGCATTTT
TRBJ2-1 | - | - | TRBV20-1 | CSARIIAADEQFF | TGCAGTGCTAGAATCATTGCCGCCGATGAGCAGTTCTTC
TRBJ2-7 | - | - | TRBV10-3 | CAISSGDEQYF | TGTGCCATCAGTTCAGGGGACGAGCAGTACTTC
TRBJ2-5 | few | TRBD1 | TRBV20-1 | CSARERRGNQETQYF | TGCAGTGCTAGAGAGCGCAGGGGGAATCAAGAGACCCAGTACTTC
TRBJ2-3 | - | - | TRBV30 | CAWSVLPTDTQYF | TGTGCCTGGAGTGTACTCCCCACAGATACGCAGTATTTT
TRBJ2-3 | few | TRBD2 | TRBV10-3 | CAISTGLAGEADTQYF | TGTGCCATCAGTACAGGACTAGCGGGAGAGGCAGATACGCAGTATTTT
TRBJ2-3 | - | - | TRBV30 | CAWSGVSDTQYF | TGTGCCTGGAGTGGTGTGTCAGATACGCAGTATTTT
TRBJ2-5 | - | - | TRBV29-1 | CSVAPTSLAETQYF | TGCAGCGTTGCCCCAACTAGCTTAGCAGAGACCCAGTACTTC
TRBJ2-1 | few | TRBD1 | TRBV2 | CASSDGQGRGEQFF | TGTGCCAGCAGTGACGGACAGGGAAGGGGTGAGCAGTTCTTC
TRBJ1-4 | once | - | TRBV20-1 | CSAAGGGKLFF | TGCAGTGCTGCCGGGGGTGGAAAACTGTTTTTT
TRBJ1-2 | - | - | TRBV6-5 | CASSYSRQPYGYTF | TGTGCCAGCAGTTACTCCCGACAGCCTTATGGCTACACCTTC
TRBJ2-3 | few | - | TRBV18 | CASSPGAAGVTDTQYF | TGTGCCAGCTCCCCGGGTGCGGCAGGAGTCACAGATACGCAGTATTTT
TRBJ2-5 | few | - | TRBV7-9 | CASSLGLGTQETQYF | TGTGCCAGCAGCTTAGGATTAGGGACCCAAGAGACCCAGTACTTC
TRBJ1-2 | - | - | TRBV6-1 | CASIGIVLGEYGYTF | TGTGCCAGCATCGGGATAGTATTGGGGGAATATGGCTACACCTTC
TRBJ2-3 | many | - | TRBV7-9 | CASSLDRVEDTDTQYF | TGTGCCAGCAGCTTAGACAGGGTGGAGGACACAGATACGCAGTATTTT
TRBJ2-7 | - | TRBD1 | TRBV6-1 | CASIRHRQGAYEQYF | TGTGCCAGCATCAGACACAGACAGGGGGCTTACGAGCAGTACTTC
TRBJ2-1 | - | TRBD2 | TRBV7-8 | CASSMRLASSEQFF | TGTGCCAGCAGCATGAGACTAGCGAGCAGTGAGCAGTTCTTC
TRBJ1-5 | - | TRBD1 | TRBV24-1 | CATSENTGTVNQPQHF | TGTGCCACCAGTGAAAACACCGGGACAGTGAATCAGCCCCAGCATTTT
TRBJ2-5 | - | TRBD1 | TRBV7-8 | CASSSLAGTDFQETQYF | TGTGCCAGCAGCTCCCTCGCCGGGACAGACTTTCAAGAGACCCAGTACTTC
TRBJ2-1 | few | - | TRBV6-1 | CASSRGGEYEQFF | TGTGCCAGCAGTCGGGGCGGGGAATATGAGCAGTTCTTC
TRBJ1-6 | - | - | TRBV6-1 | CASADRRDSPLHF | TGTGCCAGCGCAGACAGGCGGGATTCACCCCTCCACTTT
TRBJ1-1 | - | - | TRBV27 | CASSRWQGGTEAFF | TGTGCCAGCAGCCGGTGGCAGGGAGGCACTGAAGCTTTCTTT
TRBJ2-3 | - | TRBD2 | TRBV9 | CASSVVVSGGTQYF | TGTGCCAGCAGCGTAGTTGTATCGGGGGGTACGCAGTATTTT
TRBJ1-3 | - | - | TRBV20-1 | CSARLTDTSGNTIYF | TGCAGTGCTAGGTTGACGGACACCTCTGGAAACACCATATATTTT
TRBJ1-5 | - | - | TRBV6-1 | CASAGGLGQPQHF | TGTGCCAGCGCGGGGGGTTTAGGACAGCCCCAGCATTTT
TRBJ2-7 | - | TRBD1 | TRBV18 | CASSPGTGGAEQYF | TGTGCCAGCTCACCGGGGACAGGGGGCGCCGAGCAGTACTTC
TRBJ1-2 | once | TRBD1 | TRBV6-5 | CASSYSDRVTKGYTF | TGTGCCAGCAGTTACTCGGACAGGGTGACGAAGGGCTACACCTTC
TRBJ2-5 | - | - | TRBV18 | CASSPSLRETQYF | TGTGCCAGCTCACCCAGTCTGAGGGAGACCCAGTACTTC
TRBJ2-5 | - | TRBD1 | TRBV7-2 | CASSLALPGQKETQYF | TGTGCCAGCAGCTTAGCTCTCCCGGGACAGAAAGAGACCCAGTACTTC
TRBJ2-4 | few | - | TRBV27 | CASREGHHLAKNIQYF | TGTGCCAGCAGGGAGGGCCACCATCTAGCCAAAAACATTCAGTACTTC